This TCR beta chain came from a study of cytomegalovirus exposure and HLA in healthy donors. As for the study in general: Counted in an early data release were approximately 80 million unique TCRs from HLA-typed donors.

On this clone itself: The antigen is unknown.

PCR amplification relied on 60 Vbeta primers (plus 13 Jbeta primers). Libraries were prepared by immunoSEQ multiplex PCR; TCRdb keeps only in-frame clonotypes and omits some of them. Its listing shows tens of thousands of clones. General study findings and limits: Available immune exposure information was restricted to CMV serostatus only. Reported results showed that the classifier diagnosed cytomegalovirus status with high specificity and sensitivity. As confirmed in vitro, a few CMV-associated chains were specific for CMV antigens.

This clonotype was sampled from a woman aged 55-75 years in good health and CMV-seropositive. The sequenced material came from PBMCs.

The CDR3 DNA sequence: TGTGCCAGTGCCTCCAGGGCCTTATACACTGAAGCTTTCTTT. It encodes CASASRALYTEAFF. This chain joins TRBV19 and TRBJ1-1; D is possibly TRBD1 (5 bases). This CDR3 is built from 14 residues. V lost 8 bases, J lost 3 bases, and 16 bases lay in between. Germline V gene sequence: CDR1 LNHDA, CDR2 SQIVND (reference sequence). Full variable domain (outside the CDR3, taken from reference TRBV19 and TRBJ1-1): DGGITQSPKYLFRKEGQNVTLSCEQNLNHDAMYWYRQDPGQGLRLIYYSQIVNDFQKGDIAEGYSVSREKKESFPLTVTSAQKNPTAFYLCASASRALYTEAFFGQGTRLTVV.